Below, 32 T cell receptor beta chains from the same sample are listed, as sequenced in a study of cytomegalovirus exposure and HLA in healthy donors. Libraries were prepared by immunoSEQ multiplex PCR; TCRdb keeps only in-frame clonotypes and omits some of them. The data contain 140,000 to 150,000 clones, about 94% of them singletons. The sample comprised PBMCs. These receptors originate from a man aged 18-30 years in good health and CMV-seropositive.

The genes are TRBV5-1 and TRBJ1-2; D may be TRBD1 (5 bases). This CDR3 has 14 amino acids. CDR1 and CDR2 from the germline V gene are SGHRS and YFSETQ. V was clipped by 0 bases and J by 1 base, with 7 bases between them. The CDR3 region has the DNA TGCGCCAGCAGCTTGGCAGGGATTAACTATGGCTACACCTTC. This encodes CASSLAGINYGYTF.

This sequence joins TRBV2 and TRBJ1-5, with 7 bases lining up with TRBD1. CDR3 size: 16 residues. The germline CDR1 and CDR2 sequences are SNHLY and FYNNEI. V was pared by 0 bases and J by 2 bases, with 4 bases of the junction left unmatched. Here the CDR3 DNA reads TGTGCCAGCAGTGAAGCCAGACAGGGTCGCAATCAGCCCCAGCATTTT. Its protein is CASSEARQGRNQPQHF.

The J gene is TRBJ2-7, the V gene TRBV18; a possible D gene is TRBD1 (6 bases). The CDR3 contains 13 residues. V was shortened by 4 bases and J by 6 bases, with 13 bases between the two germline ends. The germline V gene encodes CDR1 KGHSH and CDR2 LQKENI. The CDR3 here is CASSRAEGGEQYF. The CDR3 DNA sequence: TGTGCCAGCTCACGTGCCGAAGGGGGCGAGCAGTACTTC.

J is TRBJ2-7 and V is TRBV27; 11 bases match TRBD2. Germline V gene data show CDR1 as MNHEY and CDR2 as SMNVEV (reference sequence). With V trimmed by 4 bases and J by 3 bases, 8 bases remained unmatched. This CDR3 region has 16 residues. CDR3 sequence reads: CASSSETSGIFYEQYF. CDR3 DNA: TGTGCCAGCAGTTCTGAGACTAGCGGGATCTTCTACGAGCAGTACTTC.

This clone appeared a single time. CDR3 in DNA: TGCGCCAGCAGCCTCCTTTCGGGGGTCGGAGAGACCCAGTACTTC. Its protein is CASSLLSGVGETQYF. This sequence joins TRBV4-1 and TRBJ2-5; TRBD2 might be the D (6 bases). The CDR3 consists of 15 residues. V was cut by 4 bases and J by 4 bases, with 16 bases left in between. Germline CDR1 and CDR2: MGHRA and YSYEKL.

The chain combines TRBV5-1 with TRBJ2-5; TRBD1 matches 10 bases. The CDR3 contains 15 residues. Germline V gives CDR1 SGHRS, CDR2 YFSETQ. Trimming cost V 3 bases and J 2 bases; bases outside gene matches: 4. This chain's CDR3 is CASSYGTGDQETQYF. CDR3 nucleotide sequence: TGCGCCAGCAGCTACGGGACAGGGGATCAAGAGACCCAGTACTTC.

The rearrangement links TRBV9 to TRBJ2-3; TRBD2 is a possible D gene (6 bases). Germline CDR1 SGDLS, CDR2 YYNGEE. This CDR3 has 14 amino acids. Trimming took off 4 bases at V and 1 base at J, with 10 bases between the two ends. In DNA form, the CDR3 reads TGTGCCAGCAGCCTCCAGCGGGGCACAGATACGCAGTATTTT. Amino acid sequence: CASSLQRGTDTQYF.

This chain links TRBV5-1 with TRBJ1-1; 8 bases map to TRBD1. After removal of 1 base from V and 3 bases from J, the junction contained 5 bases not matched to a gene. Germline V gene lookup returns CDR1 SGHRS and CDR2 YFSETQ. This CDR3 contains 15 residues. The CDR3 coding sequence is TGCGCCAGCAGCTTGTCCACAGGGGGGGACACTGAAGCTTTCTTT. Encoded protein: CASSLSTGGDTEAFF.

CDR3 DNA sequence: TGTGCCAGCAGTCAGGATGAACCTAGCACAGATACGCAGTATTTT. Encoded protein: CASSQDEPSTDTQYF. The chain combines TRBV5-6 with TRBJ2-3; D gene ambiguous. Germline loops: CDR1 SGHDT, CDR2 YYEEEE. This CDR3 has 15 amino acids. V dropped 5 bases and J dropped 0 bases, with 13 bases sitting between them.

The chain is built from TRBV30 and TRBJ2-5; 10 bases are a match to TRBD1. The V and J ends lost 5 bases and 11 bases, in that order; junction bases with no gene match: 11. CDR1 is GTSNPN, CDR2 SVGIG, per germline (reference sequence). The CDR3 contains 13 residues. The CDR3 DNA reads as TGTGCCTGGTCCCCGGGACAGGGGAACGGGCAGTACTTC. This translates into CAWSPGQGNGQYF.

The CDR3 loop is CASSSGTSTDTQYF. In DNA, the CDR3 is TGTGCCAGCAGCTCCGGGACTAGCACAGATACGCAGTATTTT. The V call is TRBV5-6, the J call TRBJ2-3; tentative D call: TRBD2 (6 bases). This CDR3 spans 14 amino acids. From germline, CDR1 is SGHDT and CDR2 YYEEEE. Trimming removed 3 bases from V and 0 bases from J, with 8 bases in between.

The V gene is TRBV30, the J gene TRBJ1-4; 10 nucleotides line up with TRBD1. Trimming removed 4 bases from V and 0 bases from J; junction bases left unmatched: 5. Germline values: CDR1 GTSNPN, CDR2 SVGIG (reference sequence). The CDR3 loop spans 16 amino acids. This CDR3 reads CAWTWGTGATNEKLFF. CDR3 sequence (DNA): TGTGCCTGGACGTGGGGGACAGGGGCAACTAATGAAAAACTGTTTTTT.

The sample holds one count of this clone. V is TRBV28 and J is TRBJ1-2, with TRBD1 as a possible D gene (6 bases). This CDR3 is built from 14 residues. With 6 bases removed from V and 5 bases from J, the gap between germline ends came to 16 bases. The germline CDR1 and CDR2 sequences are MDHEN and SYDVKM. Here the CDR3 reads CASRLTGAPYGYTF. The CDR3 bases are TGTGCCAGCAGGCTGACAGGAGCCCCTTATGGCTACACCTTC.

The chain is built from TRBV5-6 and TRBJ1-2, with D perhaps matching TRBD1 (5 bases). Germline lookup yields CDR1 SGHDT and CDR2 YYEEEE. The CDR3 contains 15 residues. With 0 bases removed from V and 10 bases from J, the gap between germline ends came to 19 bases. This CDR3 is CASSLAEGGGLSYTF. Written as DNA, the CDR3 is TGTGCCAGCAGCTTGGCTGAGGGCGGGGGTTTATCCTACACCTTC.

V is TRBV6-1 and J is TRBJ2-7, with TRBD1 matching over 7 bases. The CDR3 loop spans 14 amino acids. From germline, CDR1 is MNHNS and CDR2 SASEGT. V shed 6 bases and J 6 bases; nucleotides not matched to a gene: 11. The CDR3 coding sequence is TGTGCCAGCAGACAGGGGAGTCTCCTAGTCGAGCAGTACTTC. Its protein is CASRQGSLLVEQYF.

This clone was detected only once. The rearrangement joins TRBV18 to TRBJ2-1; 7 bases are a match to TRBD2. The CDR3 consists of 14 residues. Germline V gene sequence: CDR1 KGHSH, CDR2 LQKENI. V lost 5 bases to trimming and J lost 3 bases; unmatched junction nucleotides: 4. CDR3 loop: CASSSLAVYNEQFF. As DNA, the CDR3 is TGTGCCAGCTCATCCCTAGCGGTCTACAATGAGCAGTTCTTC.

V usage is TRBV5-8 and J usage is TRBJ1-4; D is perhaps TRBD1 (5 bases). The V gene's germline CDR1 is SGHTS and CDR2 YDEGEE. The CDR3 length is 16 residues. Trimming left V 0 bases short and J 0 bases short, with 9 bases between. The CDR3 DNA reads as TGTGCCAGCAGCTTGGGCAGGGTCACAACTAATGAAAAACTGTTTTTT. Amino acid sequence: CASSLGRVTTNEKLFF. Filled out from reference TRBV5-8 and TRBJ1-4, the complete variable domain reads EAGVTQSPTHLIKTRGQQATLRCSPISGHTSVYWYQQALGLGLQFLLWYDEGEERNRGNFPPRFSGRQFPNYSSELNVNALELEDSALYLCASSLGRVTTNEKLFFGSGTQLSVL.

The gene calls are TRBV29-1 and TRBJ2-2; possible D gene TRBD1, 5 bases. The length of the CDR3 is 16 residues. V was trimmed by 7 bases and J by 5 bases, leaving 23 bases between them. The germline V gene has CDR1 SQVTM and CDR2 ANQGSEA. CDR3 coding DNA: TGCAGCGCCCGAGTGAAGGGGATGATGGGAACCGGGGAGCTGTTTTTT. Its protein product is CSARVKGMMGTGELFF.

J is TRBJ1-2 and V is TRBV29-1; TRBD1 agrees at 7 bases. The V and J ends lost 4 bases and 6 bases, in that order; junction bases with no gene match: 5. This CDR3 comprises 12 residues. Germline loops: CDR1 SQVTM, CDR2 ANQGSEA. The DNA of the CDR3 is TGCAGCGTTGCGAGACAGGGACATGGCTACACCTTC. It is translated as CSVARQGHGYTF.

The chain recombines TRBV2 with TRBJ2-1; 7 positions agree with TRBD2. CDR1 is SNHLY, CDR2 FYNNEI, per germline. The junction had 7 bases not matched to a gene; V was cut back by 8 bases and J by 15 bases. The CDR3 runs to 10 residues. CDR3 DNA: TGTGCCAGCGGCCGGACTAGATTGTTCTTC. Translation gives CASGRTRLFF.

This chain uses TRBV2 with TRBJ2-1; D gene unclear. V was trimmed by 7 bases and J by 7 bases, leaving 14 bases between them. CDR1 SNHLY and CDR2 FYNNEI come from the germline V gene. This CDR3 region has 13 residues. CDR3 residues: CASIVEVGNEQFF. The CDR3 bases are TGTGCCAGCATAGTCGAAGTCGGGAATGAGCAGTTCTTC.

The chain is built from TRBV9 and TRBJ2-7, with 13 bases aligning to TRBD2. CDR1 SGDLS and CDR2 YYNGEE come from the germline V gene. The CDR3 contains 16 residues. V lost 1 base, J lost 1 base, and 2 bases stayed unmatched. In DNA, the CDR3 is TGTGCCAGCAGCGTATCGGGACTAGCGGGGTCCTACGAGCAGTACTTC. It specifies CASSVSGLAGSYEQYF.

The gene calls are TRBV27 and TRBJ2-1; 7 positions agree with TRBD2. The CDR3 runs to 15 residues. CDR1 MNHEY and CDR2 SMNVEV come from the germline V gene (reference sequence). V dropped 6 bases and J dropped 5; count of bases not matched to a gene: 10. The CDR3 nucleotides are TGTGCCAGCAGACAACTAGAAGCGGGGCACAATGAGCAGTTCTTC. This sequence encodes CASRQLEAGHNEQFF.

J is TRBJ1-1 and V is TRBV14; D gene unclear. V lost 1 base and J lost 5, with 8 bases in between. Germline V CDR1 and CDR2: SGHDN, FVKESK. The CDR3 has 13 amino acids. CDR3 in DNA: TGTGCCAGCAGCCAAGGGTTCCGGACTGAAGCTTTCTTT. Translation gives CASSQGFRTEAFF.

The chain joins TRBV7-9 to TRBJ1-2; 11 nucleotides align to TRBD1. Germline V gene sequence: CDR1 SEHNR, CDR2 FQNEAQ (reference sequence). The CDR3 has 13 amino acids. The J segment lost 7 bases and the V segment lost 8 bases, leaving 6 bases of the junction unmatched. The CDR3 reads CASSGQGDGGYTF. The CDR3 region has the DNA TGTGCCAGCTCGGGACAGGGGGATGGTGGCTACACCTTC.

This chain joins TRBV9 and TRBJ2-7, with D maybe TRBD2 (5 bases). Germline V lookup: CDR1 SGDLS, CDR2 YYNGEE. This CDR3 contains 14 residues. V gave up 0 bases and J gave up 6 bases, with 13 bases separating them. CDR3 region: CASSVVPAAGEQYF. In nucleotides, the CDR3 is TGTGCCAGCAGCGTAGTCCCGGCGGCGGGCGAGCAGTACTTC.

The chain uses TRBV6-6 and TRBJ2-3, with 8 bases matching TRBD2. Germline V CDR1 and CDR2: MNHNY, SVGAGI (reference sequence). The trim removed 2 bases at V and 1 base at J, leaving 5 bases unmatched. CDR3 length: 16 residues. The CDR3 nucleotides read TGTGCCAGCAGTTACCTTTCCGGGAGGGGCACAGATACGCAGTATTTT. It codes for CASSYLSGRGTDTQYF.

The chain couples TRBV7-2 to TRBJ2-1, with D perhaps matching TRBD2 (7 bases). Trimming removed 0 bases from V and 6 bases from J, with 15 bases in between. Germline CDR1 SGHTA, CDR2 FQGNSA. CDR3 length: 16 residues. CDR3 sequence reads: CASSLAEWEGGNEQFF. CDR3 DNA sequence: TGTGCCAGCAGCTTAGCGGAGTGGGAGGGGGGCAATGAGCAGTTCTTC.

The chain is built from TRBV9 and TRBJ2-4, with TRBD1 matching 9 bases. Germline V lookup: CDR1 SGDLS, CDR2 YYNGEE. The CDR3 runs to 14 residues. The junction had 4 bases not matched to a gene; V was cut back by 0 bases and J by 9 bases. The chain's CDR3 is CASSVGGQGVIQYF. In nucleotides, the CDR3 is TGTGCCAGCAGCGTAGGGGGACAGGGCGTCATTCAGTACTTC.

The chain couples TRBV19 to TRBJ2-7; 8 nucleotides match TRBD2. J was trimmed by 5 bases and V by 5 bases; bases with no gene match: 14. The CDR3 has 16 amino acids. CDR1 and CDR2 (germline): LNHDA, SQIVND (reference sequence). CDR3 DNA: TGTGCCAGTAGTTCGACGACCGGGACTAGTCTCGACGAGCAGTACTTC. The encoded protein is CASSSTTGTSLDEQYF.

V gene TRBV5-1 combines with J gene TRBJ2-1; 14 nucleotides align to TRBD2. The CDR3 has 17 amino acids. J gave up 2 bases and V 3 bases, and 4 bases lay outside the gene matches. Germline V lookup: CDR1 SGHRS, CDR2 YFSETQ. CDR3 coding DNA: TGCGCCAGCAGCTGGGGACTAGCGGGAGCCACCTACAATGAGCAGTTCTTC. Its protein product is CASSWGLAGATYNEQFF.

The gene calls are TRBV13 and TRBJ2-5, with 14 bases that match TRBD2. V was pared by 4 bases and J by 5 bases, with 9 bases of the junction left unmatched. The V gene's germline CDR1 is PRHDT and CDR2 FYEKMQ (reference sequence). The CDR3 is 17 residues long. The CDR3 sequence: CASSSRLAGGGYETQYF. The CDR3 DNA reads TGTGCCAGCAGCTCCCGACTAGCGGGAGGGGGCTACGAGACCCAGTACTTC. Together with reference TRBV13 and TRBJ2-5, the CDR3 gives the full variable domain: AAGVIQSPRHLIKEKRETATLKCYPIPRHDTVYWYQQGPGQDPQFLISFYEKMQSDKGSIPDRFSAQQFSDYHSELNMSSLELGDSALYFCASSSRLAGGGYETQYFGPGTRLLVL.